This TCR beta chain was profiled in a study of shared clonotypes between healthy human individuals. Study-wide points: Some naive CD4 clonotypes, 5% to 5.5%, turned up in common across several donors.

Regarding this clone: Its antigen is as yet unknown.

Clones were read by immunoSEQ multiplex PCR, and TCRdb kept only the in-frame ones, dropping some. The table records about 2.1 million clones, under 95% of them present only once. Per germline, CDR1 SGHDT and CDR2 YYEEEE. Trimming stripped 4 bases from V and 5 bases from J, with 18 bases between. The CDR3 is 16 amino acids. Terminally differentiated effector memory CD45RA+ cells were excluded from the naive CD8 cells, which were CD45RO-negative and positively selected for CCR7. The gene calls are TRBV5-6 and TRBJ2-2; the D is unclear. This receptor was identified in a man younger than 30 in good health. Some clones in this sample may be carry-over from other donors' samples. Material for sequencing was naive CD8+ T cells from PBMCs. The CDR3 DNA sequence: TGTGCCAGCAGCGGACGCAAAGCGCCGAGTACCGGGGAGCTGTTTTTT. This gives the protein CASSGRKAPSTGELFF.